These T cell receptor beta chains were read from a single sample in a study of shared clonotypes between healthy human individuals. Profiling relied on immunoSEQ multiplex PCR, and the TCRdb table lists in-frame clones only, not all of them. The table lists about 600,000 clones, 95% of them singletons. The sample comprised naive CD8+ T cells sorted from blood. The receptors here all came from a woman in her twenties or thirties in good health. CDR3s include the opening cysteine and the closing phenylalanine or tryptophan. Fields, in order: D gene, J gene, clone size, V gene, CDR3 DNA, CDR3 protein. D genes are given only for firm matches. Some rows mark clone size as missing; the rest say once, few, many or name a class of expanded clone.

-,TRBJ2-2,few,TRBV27,TGTGCCAGCAGTCCCGACACTGCCGGAGCCGGGGAGCTGTTTTTT,CASSPDTAGAGELFF
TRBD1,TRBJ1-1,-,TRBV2,TGTGCCAGCAGGCCGGGAGACAGGGTGAACACTGAAGCTTTCTTT,CASRPGDRVNTEAFF
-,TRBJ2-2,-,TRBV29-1,TGCAGCGTTGAGGAGACAGGCACCGGGGAGCTGTTTTTT,CSVEETGTGELFF
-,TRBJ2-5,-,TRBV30,TGTGCCTGGAGGTGGGCGGGCTTTCCCCTCCAAGAGACCCAGTACTTC,CAWRWAGFPLQETQYF
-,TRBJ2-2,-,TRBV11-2,TGTGCCAGCAGCGTAGGGGGGCCTGTGAGAACCGGGGAGCTGTTTTTT,CASSVGGPVRTGELFF
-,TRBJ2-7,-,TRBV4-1,TGCGCCAGCAGCCAAGCACAGATCTCCTACGAGCAGTACTTC,CASSQAQISYEQYF
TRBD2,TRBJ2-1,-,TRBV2,TGTGCCAGCAGTGCACTAGCGGGAGGGGGTAATGAGCAGTTCTTC,CASSALAGGGNEQFF
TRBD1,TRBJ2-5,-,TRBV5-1,TGCGCCAGCAGCTTGGGTACTCGGGACAGATACCAAGAGACCCAGTACTTC,CASSLGTRDRYQETQYF
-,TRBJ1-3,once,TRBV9,TGTGCCAGCAGCGCCCTACAGGGACCCTTCTCTGGAAACACCATATATTTT,CASSALQGPFSGNTIYF
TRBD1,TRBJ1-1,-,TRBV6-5,TGTGCCAGCAGTTACCGCGCGGAGGGGGCCGTTGAAGCTTTCTTT,CASSYRAEGAVEAFF
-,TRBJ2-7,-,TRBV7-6,TGTGCCAGCAGCCTTAGCTCAGGGATCTACGAGCAGTACTTC,CASSLSSGIYEQYF
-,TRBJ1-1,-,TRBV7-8,TGTGCCAGCAGCTTAGATCTTCAGGGACTCACTGAAGCTTTCTTT,CASSLDLQGLTEAFF
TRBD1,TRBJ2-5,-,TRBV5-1,TGCGCCAGCAGCTTGGAAGGGGGCTTCGGAGAGACCCAGTACTTC,CASSLEGGFGETQYF
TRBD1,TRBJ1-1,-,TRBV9,TGTGCCAGCAGCGTAGGTGGGACAGGGGGCGCCCCATATCTTGAAGCTTTCTTT,CASSVGGTGGAPYLEAFF
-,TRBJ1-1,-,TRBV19,TGTGCCAGCCAGGGGTTTGAGGACACTGAAGCTTTCTTT,CASQGFEDTEAFF
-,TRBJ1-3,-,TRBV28,TGTGCCAGCAACCCGGGACGGGCACTCTCTGGAAACACCATATATTTT,CASNPGRALSGNTIYF
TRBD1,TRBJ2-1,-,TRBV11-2,TGTGCCAGCAGCCCCCAGGGACAGGCCAATGAGCAGTTCTTC,CASSPQGQANEQFF
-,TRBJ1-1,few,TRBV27,TGTGCCAGCAGAGATTTAATGAACACTGAAGCTTTCTTT,CASRDLMNTEAFF
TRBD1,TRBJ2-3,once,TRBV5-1,TGCGCCAGCAGCTTGGGCAGGACAGGCACACCCATTGCGGATACGCAGTATTTT,CASSLGRTGTPIADTQYF
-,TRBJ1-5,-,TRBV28,TGTGCCAGCGGGGCGAGCAATCAGCCCCAGCATTTT,CASGASNQPQHF
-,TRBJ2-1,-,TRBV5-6,TGTGCCAGCAGCTCCTATATAGGTAGGGGTGAGCAGTTCTTC,CASSSYIGRGEQFF
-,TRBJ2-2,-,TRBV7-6,TGTGCCAGCGGAAGCAGCGCGAACACCGGGGAGCTGTTTTTT,CASGSSANTGELFF
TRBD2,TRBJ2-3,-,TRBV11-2,TGTGCCAGCAGCGCTAGCGGGGGCACAGATACGCAGTATTTT,CASSASGGTDTQYF
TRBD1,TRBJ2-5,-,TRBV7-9,TGTGCCAGCAGCTTGCTTCCCGGACAGGTTCAAGAGACCCAGTACTTC,CASSLLPGQVQETQYF
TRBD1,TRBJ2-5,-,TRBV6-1,TGTGCCAGCAGTGACGTGACAGGGTCTCAAGAGACCCAGTACTTC,CASSDVTGSQETQYF
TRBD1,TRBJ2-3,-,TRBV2,TGTGCCAGCGGGGGACAGGGGTACACAGATACGCAGTATTTT,CASGGQGYTDTQYF
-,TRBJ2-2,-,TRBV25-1,TGTGCCAGCACCGATATGGCCGCGAACACCGGGGAGCTGTTTTTT,CASTDMAANTGELFF
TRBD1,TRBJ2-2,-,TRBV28,TGTGCCAGCAGTTTATACGGACAGGGGCCTACCGGGGAGCTGTTTTTT,CASSLYGQGPTGELFF
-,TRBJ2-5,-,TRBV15,TGTGCCACCCAGCCTGACCGGGGGCAAGAGACCCAGTACTTC,CATQPDRGQETQYF
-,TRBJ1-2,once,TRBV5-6,TGTGCCAGCAGCGCAGGGAGCGCTATCTATGGCTACACCTTC,CASSAGSAIYGYTF
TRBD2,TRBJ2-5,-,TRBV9,TGTGCCAGCAGCGTAGATTCAGCGGGAGGGTTTGAGACCCAGTACTTC,CASSVDSAGGFETQYF
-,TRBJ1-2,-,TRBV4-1,TGCGCCAGCAGCCAAGTGTTGTCGGGAGTCGACTATGGCTACACCTTC,CASSQVLSGVDYGYTF
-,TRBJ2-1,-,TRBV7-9,TGTGCCAGCAGCCCCCTCGCGCGAGGCTACAATGAGCAGTTCTTC,CASSPLARGYNEQFF
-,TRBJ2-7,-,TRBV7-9,TGTGCCAGCAGCCCCCAAGGGGGTTACGAGCAGTACTTC,CASSPQGGYEQYF
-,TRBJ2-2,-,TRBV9,TGTGCCAGCAGCGTAGCGGGAGTGGACACCGGGGAGCTGTTTTTT,CASSVAGVDTGELFF
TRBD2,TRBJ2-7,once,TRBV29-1,TGCAGCGTTGATGGGCTAGCGGGCACTTACGAGCAGTACTTC,CSVDGLAGTYEQYF
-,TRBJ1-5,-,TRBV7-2,TGTGCCAGCAGCCCGGGACTGCAGCAGCCCCAGCATTTT,CASSPGLQQPQHF
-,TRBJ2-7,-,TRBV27,TGTGCCAGCAGTTGGGGGCCGAGCTCCTACGAGCAGTACTTC,CASSWGPSSYEQYF
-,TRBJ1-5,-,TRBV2,TGTGCCAGCAGTGAAGTTACATGGGGAAACAATCAGCCCCAGCATTTT,CASSEVTWGNNQPQHF
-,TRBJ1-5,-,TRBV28,TGTGCCAGCAGTTTATACGGGAGCAATCAGCCCCAGCATTTT,CASSLYGSNQPQHF
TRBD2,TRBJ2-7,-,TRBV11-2,TGTGCCAGCAGCTTAGTAACTAGCGCGCCCTACGAGCAGTACTTC,CASSLVTSAPYEQYF
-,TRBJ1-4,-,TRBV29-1,TGCAGCGTTGAAGAGGAGGCGGCTAATGAAAAACTGTTTTTT,CSVEEEAANEKLFF
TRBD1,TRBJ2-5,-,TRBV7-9,TGTGCCAGCAGCTGGATAACAGGGGTTGACGGGGAGACCCAGTACTTC,CASSWITGVDGETQYF